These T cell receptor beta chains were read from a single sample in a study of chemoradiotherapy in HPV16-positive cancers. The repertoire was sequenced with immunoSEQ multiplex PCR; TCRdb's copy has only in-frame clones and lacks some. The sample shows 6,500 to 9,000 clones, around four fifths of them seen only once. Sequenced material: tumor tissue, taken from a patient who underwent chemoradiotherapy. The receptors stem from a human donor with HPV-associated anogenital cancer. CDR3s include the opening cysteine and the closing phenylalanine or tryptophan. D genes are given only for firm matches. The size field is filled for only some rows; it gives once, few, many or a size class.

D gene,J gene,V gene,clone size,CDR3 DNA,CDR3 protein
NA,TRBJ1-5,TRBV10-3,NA,TGTGCCATCAGTGAAAATCGGGCAGGGGATAGCAATCAGCCCCAGCATTTT,CAISENRAGDSNQPQHF
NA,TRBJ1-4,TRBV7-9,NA,TGTGCCAGCAGCTTAGCGGGTGGAGAAAAACTGTTTTTT,CASSLAGGEKLFF
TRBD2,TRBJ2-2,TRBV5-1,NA,TGCGCCAGCAGCTTGGGGACTAGCGCCACCGGGGAGCTGTTTTTT,CASSLGTSATGELFF
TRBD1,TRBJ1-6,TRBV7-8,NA,TGTGCCAGCAGCTTAGGGGGACAGGGGGCCTCACCCCTCCACTTT,CASSLGGQGASPLHF
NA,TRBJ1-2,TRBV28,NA,TGTGCCAGCAGTTTGCGTCCCTATGGCTACACCTTC,CASSLRPYGYTF
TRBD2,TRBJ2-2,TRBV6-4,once,TGTGCCAGCAGTGAAGGCGGGGGGGACACCGGGGAGCTGTTTTTT,CASSEGGGDTGELFF
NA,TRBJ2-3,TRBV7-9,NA,TGTGCCAGCAGGCTCTACATTGGGAGCACAGATACGCAGTATTTT,CASRLYIGSTDTQYF
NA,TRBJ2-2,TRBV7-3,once,TGTGCCAGCAGCCCGATGGGACAAAACACCGGGGAGCTGTTTTTT,CASSPMGQNTGELFF
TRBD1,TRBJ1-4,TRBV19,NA,TGTGCCAGTAGTCGCAGCACCGGGACAGAAAATGAAAAACTGTTTTTT,CASSRSTGTENEKLFF
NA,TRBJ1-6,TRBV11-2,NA,TGTGCCAGCAGCAACGGGGCGAATTCACCCCTCCACTTT,CASSNGANSPLHF
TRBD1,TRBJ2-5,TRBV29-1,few,TGCAGCGGCGCTGGGACAGGCGGGGAGACCCAGTACTTC,CSGAGTGGETQYF
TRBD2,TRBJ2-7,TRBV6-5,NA,TGTGCCAGCAGTCCGGGACTAGCGGACGAGCAGTACTTC,CASSPGLADEQYF
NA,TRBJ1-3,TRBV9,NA,TGTGCCAGCAGCCCGGGAGGGATCGGGAACACCATATATTTT,CASSPGGIGNTIYF
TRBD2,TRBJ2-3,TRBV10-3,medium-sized,TGTGCCATCCGGGGGGGGACCGAACCCACAGATACGCAGTATTTT,CAIRGGTEPTDTQYF
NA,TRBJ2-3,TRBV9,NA,TGTGCCAGCAGCCCCGAGGAAAGCACAGATACGCAGTATTTT,CASSPEESTDTQYF
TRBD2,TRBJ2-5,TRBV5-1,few,TGCGCCAGCAGCTTGGGCGGGGGCCAAGAGACCCAGTACTTC,CASSLGGGQETQYF
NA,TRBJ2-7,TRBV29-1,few,TGCAGCGCCCAGGGGAGCGGCTACGAGCAGTACTTC,CSAQGSGYEQYF
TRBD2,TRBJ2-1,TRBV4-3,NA,TGCGCCAGCAGCCAAGCCTGGAGCGGGGGTTACAATGAGCAGTTCTTC,CASSQAWSGGYNEQFF
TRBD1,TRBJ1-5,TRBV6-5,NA,TGTGCCAGCAGCAGGGGACAGGCGGATGGTCAGCCCCAGCATTTT,CASSRGQADGQPQHF
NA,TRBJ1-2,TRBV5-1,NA,TGCGCCAGCAGCTTGACCGGGACGGACCCCTATGGCTACACCTTC,CASSLTGTDPYGYTF
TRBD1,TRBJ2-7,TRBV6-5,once,TGTGCCACCAGGACAGGGGCAAACTACGAGCAGTACTTC,CATRTGANYEQYF
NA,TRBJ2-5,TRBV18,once,TGTGCCAGCTCACCACCGTCGACGTCCCAAGAGACCCAGTACTTC,CASSPPSTSQETQYF
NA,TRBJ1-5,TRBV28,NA,TGTGCCAGCAGGGTCCCGACAGGCTCTAATCAGCCCCAGCATTTT,CASRVPTGSNQPQHF
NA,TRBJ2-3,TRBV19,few,TGTGCCAGTAGTCTAGGGGGGAGAGGCACAGATACGCAGTATTTT,CASSLGGRGTDTQYF
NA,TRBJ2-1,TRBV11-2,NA,TGTGCCAGTAGCCCGGGCAGGGGGGGCCACGCAAATGAGCAGTTCTTC,CASSPGRGGHANEQFF
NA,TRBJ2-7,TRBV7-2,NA,TGTGCCAGCAGCTTATCAAAATACGAGCAGTACTTC,CASSLSKYEQYF
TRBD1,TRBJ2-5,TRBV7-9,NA,TGTGCCAGCAGCTTACCCCTCCGGGACAGAAGCCAAGAGACCCAGTACTTC,CASSLPLRDRSQETQYF
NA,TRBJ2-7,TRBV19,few,TGTGCCAGTAGTATGGATTTAGCAACAGGGGAGCAGTACTTC,CASSMDLATGEQYF
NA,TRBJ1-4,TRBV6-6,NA,TGTGCCAGCAGCCCCGACGGGTATAATGAAAAACTGTTTTTT,CASSPDGYNEKLFF
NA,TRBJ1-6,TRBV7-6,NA,TGTGCCAGCAGCTTGGCAGGTGATTCACCCCTCCACTTT,CASSLAGDSPLHF
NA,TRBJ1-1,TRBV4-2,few,TGTGCCAGCAGCCAATCAAGAGGGGGTTTTGACACTGAAGCTTTCTTT,CASSQSRGGFDTEAFF
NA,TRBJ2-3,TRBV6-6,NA,TGTGCCAGCAGTTACGAGGCCGTCGGGGATACGCAGTATTTT,CASSYEAVGDTQYF
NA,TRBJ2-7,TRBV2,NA,TGTGCCAGCACGAGACAGCCCAGCTCCTACGAGCAGTACTTC,CASTRQPSSYEQYF
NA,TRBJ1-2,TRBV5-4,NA,TGTGCCAGCAGCCTCGACTCAGCCTATGGCTACACCTTC,CASSLDSAYGYTF
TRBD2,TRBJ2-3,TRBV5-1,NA,TGCGCCAGCAGCTTGGCGGGGGGTGCTTACACAGATACGCAGTATTTT,CASSLAGGAYTDTQYF
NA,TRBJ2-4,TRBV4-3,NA,TGCGCCAGCAGCCAAGGGGTGTTCCAGGGAGAAAACATTCAGTACTTC,CASSQGVFQGENIQYF
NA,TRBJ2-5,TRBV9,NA,TGTGCCAGCAGTGCAGGGGGGGAGGAGACCCAGTACTTC,CASSAGGEETQYF
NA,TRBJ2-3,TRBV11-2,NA,TGTGCCAGCAGCTTGGACAGAATCACAGATACGCAGTATTTT,CASSLDRITDTQYF
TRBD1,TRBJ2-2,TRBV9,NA,TGTGCCAGCAGCCTAAGACAGGGATCCGCCCCGCATAACACCGGGGAGCTGTTTTTT,CASSLRQGSAPHNTGELFF
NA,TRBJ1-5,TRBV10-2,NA,TGCGCCAGCATGTCATATAGCAATCAGCCCCAGCATTTT,CASMSYSNQPQHF
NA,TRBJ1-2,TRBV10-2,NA,TGCGCCAGCAGGGCAGGGGAGGACTATGGCTACACCTTC,CASRAGEDYGYTF
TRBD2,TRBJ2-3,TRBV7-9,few,TGTGCCAGCAGCTCAGCGGGGAGAACAGATACGCAGTATTTT,CASSSAGRTDTQYF
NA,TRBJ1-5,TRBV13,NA,TGTGCCAGCAGCTTAGGAGTGCGGGACAATCAGCCCCAGCATTTT,CASSLGVRDNQPQHF
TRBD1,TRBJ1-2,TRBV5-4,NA,TGTGCCGGGTCTAGGGACAGTTTAGGCTACACCTTC,CAGSRDSLGYTF
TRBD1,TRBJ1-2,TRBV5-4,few,TGTGCCAGCAGCTTGGCAGGGGGCGGGAACTATGGCTACACCTTC,CASSLAGGGNYGYTF
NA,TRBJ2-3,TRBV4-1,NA,TGCGCCAGCAGCCAAGATTTACCGGATACGCAGTATTTT,CASSQDLPDTQYF
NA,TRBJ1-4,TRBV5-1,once,TGCGCCAGCAGCTTGACTGGAGTTACAACTAATGAAAAACTGTTTTTT,CASSLTGVTTNEKLFF
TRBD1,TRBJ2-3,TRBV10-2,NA,TGCGCCAGCAGACAGGGGGTCAATACGCAGTATTTT,CASRQGVNTQYF
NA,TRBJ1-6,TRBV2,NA,TGTGCCAGCAGTGAAAGGGTTGGATCACCCCTCCACTTT,CASSERVGSPLHF
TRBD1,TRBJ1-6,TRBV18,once,TGTGCCAGCGGGACAGGGGGCCCAAATAATTCACCCCTCCACTTT,CASGTGGPNNSPLHF
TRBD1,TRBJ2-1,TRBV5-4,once,TGTGCCAGCAGCTTGGCGACAGGGGTTAATAGTGAGCAGTTCTTC,CASSLATGVNSEQFF
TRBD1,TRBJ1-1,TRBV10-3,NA,TGTGCCATCAGGGTGACAGGGGGCACTGAAGCTTTCTTT,CAIRVTGGTEAFF
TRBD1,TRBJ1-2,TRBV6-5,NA,TGTGCCAGCAGAAGGACAGGGGTCCATGGCTACACCTTC,CASRRTGVHGYTF
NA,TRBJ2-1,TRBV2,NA,TGTGCCAGCAGGCGGCCCCTAAATACAGTTGACAATGAGCAGTTCTTC,CASRRPLNTVDNEQFF
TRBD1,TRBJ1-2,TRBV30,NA,TGTGCCTGGAGCGCCGGTGGGACAGGGGGAGATGGCTACACCTTC,CAWSAGGTGGDGYTF
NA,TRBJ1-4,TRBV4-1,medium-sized,TGCGCCAGCAGCCCGGGGACGGTGACTAATGAAAAACTGTTTTTT,CASSPGTVTNEKLFF
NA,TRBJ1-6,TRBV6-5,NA,TGTGCCAGCAGTTATGATCTACAGGGCAATTCACCCCTCCACTTT,CASSYDLQGNSPLHF
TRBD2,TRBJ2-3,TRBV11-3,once,TGTGCCAGCAGCTCCGGGACTAGCGGGGGGGCTTGGGCAGATACGCAGTATTTT,CASSSGTSGGAWADTQYF
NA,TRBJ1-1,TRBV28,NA,TGTGCCAGCAGTTTGACGGGGGCCTACACTGAAGCTTTCTTT,CASSLTGAYTEAFF